This TCR beta chain was found in a study of beta chain features in type 1 diabetes. CDR1 and CDR2 (germline): MDHEN, SYDVKM. Trimming shortened V by 4 bases and J by 4 bases, and 18 bases separated the two germline ends. The length of the CDR3 is 16 residues. Of the isolated RNA, all was reverse transcribed, and so the sequenced material was expressed TCRB transcripts. Assay: immunoSEQ multiplex PCR; the TCRdb copy retains only in-frame clones and omits some. The repertoire consists of some 900,000 clones, with roughly 17% occurring once and the leading ten covering around 0.02%. What was sequenced was naive CD4+ T cells from blood. This clonotype originated in a woman aged 18-35 years in good health. This chain links TRBV28 with TRBJ2-3; no definite D call. This CDR3 is CASSSPGFSSADTQYF. The DNA for the CDR3 is TGTGCCAGCAGTTCCCCGGGTTTTAGCTCGGCAGATACGCAGTATTTT.